The next 13 T cell receptor beta chains were all read from a single sample in a study of T cell responses to AZD1222 COVID-19 vaccine. Sequenced by immunoSEQ multiplex PCR; TCRdb stores in-frame clones only, minus some. Among tens of thousands of clones listed, 85% to 90% were seen once. The sequenced sample was peripheral blood, obtained 28 days after the second AZD1222 dose. The receptors shown here come from an adult who received the AZD1222 COVID-19 vaccine.

The V call is TRBV24-1, the J call TRBJ2-3; perhaps D is TRBD1 or TRBD2 (5 bases each). The CDR3 length is 15 residues. From germline, CDR1 is KGHDR and CDR2 SFDVKD. The V end was cut by 4 bases, the J end by 2 bases, with 12 bases between. CDR3 bases: TGTGCCACCAGTGACCCGGGACCAAACACAGATACGCAGTATTTT. Protein product: CATSDPGPNTDTQYF.

This rearrangement joins TRBV3-1 (or the pseudogene TRBV3-2) to TRBJ2-1; TRBD2 agrees at 8 bases. CDR3 length: 14 amino acids. Germline CDR1 LGHDT, CDR2 YNNKEL (reference sequence). V lost 5 bases to trimming and J lost 4 bases; unmatched junction nucleotides: 4. The DNA of the CDR3 is TGTGCCAGCAGCATACAGCGGGAGTACAATGAGCAGTTCTTC. Translating it yields CASSIQREYNEQFF.

This clone was seen a single time. The chain employs TRBV9 and TRBJ2-2; possible D gene TRBD2, 5 bases. In germline, CDR1 is SGDLS, CDR2 YYNGEE. CDR3 length equals 17 residues. V was trimmed by 0 bases and J by 4 bases, leaving 16 bases between them. CDR3 loop: CASSVARGRSGTGELFF. CDR3 sequence (DNA): TGTGCCAGCAGCGTAGCTCGCGGGCGGTCCGGCACCGGGGAGCTGTTTTTT.

The chain employs TRBV9 and TRBJ2-3, with D perhaps TRBD2 (6 bases). Per the germline V gene, CDR1 is SGDLS and CDR2 is YYNGEE. CDR3 length: 15 residues. Trimming took off 1 base at V and 3 bases at J, with 12 bases between the two ends. CDR3 DNA sequence: TGTGCCAGCAGCGTAAGTGCCAGCGGGACAGATACGCAGTATTTT. Encoded protein: CASSVSASGTDTQYF.

This chain connects TRBV5-1 to TRBJ2-2; D might be TRBD2 (5 bases). CDR3 length: 12 amino acids. The germline CDR1 and CDR2 sequences are SGHRS and YFSETQ. With 7 bases removed from V and 1 base from J, the gap between germline ends came to 5 bases. The chain's CDR3 is CASGGNTGELFF. CDR3 DNA sequence: TGCGCCAGCGGAGGGAACACCGGGGAGCTGTTTTTT.

The chain carries TRBV12-3 or TRBV12-4 and TRBJ1-1; no clear D gene. V lost 2 bases and J 0 bases, leaving 4 bases between the germline ends. This CDR3 spans 13 amino acids. The CDR3 sequence is CASSLIMNTEAFF. The CDR3 nucleotides are TGTGCCAGCAGTTTAATCATGAACACTGAAGCTTTCTTT.

This chain links TRBV15 with TRBJ1-2; possibly TRBD1 for D (5 bases). The CDR3 length is 15 residues. The ends were cut back, 0 bases at V and 6 bases at J, with 14 bases in the middle. Germline CDR1 LNHNV, CDR2 YYDKDF (reference sequence). The CDR3, as DNA: TGTGCCACCAGCAGAGATGGGACGGGGAGGAATGGCTACACCTTC. Its translation: CATSRDGTGRNGYTF.

The V gene is TRBV27, the J gene TRBJ2-3, with D perhaps given as TRBD1 or TRBD2 (6 bases each). Germline loops: CDR1 MNHEY, CDR2 SMNVEV (reference sequence). V was shortened by 3 bases and J by 0 bases, with 16 bases between the two germline ends. The CDR3 totals 17 residues. CDR3 loop: CASSLRGRGGSTDTQYF. Here the CDR3 DNA reads TGTGCCAGCAGTTTGCGAGGACGAGGGGGGAGCACAGATACGCAGTATTTT.

The rearrangement uses TRBV29-1 and TRBJ1-5, with TRBD1 identical over 8 bases. CDR1 and CDR2 (germline): SQVTM, ANQGSEA. The CDR3 is 16 residues long. Unmatched junction bases numbered 17, after V lost 8 bases and J lost 5 bases. CDR3 nucleotides: TGCAGCCATTGGGACCCGGACAGGGTAGGTTATCAGCCCCAGCATTTT. It specifies CSHWDPDRVGYQPQHF.

The chain carries TRBV30 and TRBJ2-1; 9 bases agree with TRBD2. Losses at the gene ends were 1 base for V and 4 bases for J; bases not matched to a gene: 11. The germline V gene has CDR1 GTSNPN and CDR2 SVGIG (reference sequence). The length of the CDR3 is 17 residues. The CDR3 is CAWSAFGAGGRYNEQFF. In nucleotides, the CDR3 is TGTGCCTGGAGTGCGTTTGGGGCGGGAGGGCGGTACAATGAGCAGTTCTTC.

J is TRBJ1-2 and V is TRBV7-9; D is perhaps TRBD1 (5 bases). Trimming left V 5 bases short and J 4 bases short, with 17 bases between. This CDR3 comprises 15 residues. Germline CDR1 and CDR2: SEHNR and FQNEAQ (reference sequence). The CDR3 here is CASSEAARVIYGYTF. CDR3 DNA: TGTGCCAGCAGCGAAGCCGCCAGGGTAATCTATGGCTACACCTTC.

The chain joins TRBV11-3 to TRBJ2-5; 9 bases agree with TRBD2. The CDR3 covers 17 residues. The V gene's germline CDR1 is SGHNT and CDR2 YENEEA. Losses at the gene ends were 1 base for V and 5 bases for J; bases not matched to a gene: 11. Written as DNA, the CDR3 is TGTGCCAGCAGCTTAGGGGCGAGCGGGGGGCGAAGGGAGACCCAGTACTTC. Protein sequence: CASSLGASGGRRETQYF. Combining the CDR3 with reference TRBV11-3 and TRBJ2-5 gives the whole variable domain EAGVVQSPRYKIIEKKQPVAFWCNPISGHNTLYWYLQNLGQGPELLIRYENEEAVDDSQLPKDRFSAERLKGVDSTLKIQPAELGDSAVYLCASSLGASGGRRETQYFGPGTRLLVL.

This clone was picked up a small number of times. This sequence joins TRBV27 and TRBJ1-5, with D uncertain. CDR1 is MNHEY, CDR2 SMNVEV, per germline (reference sequence). The V and J ends lost 5 bases and 8 bases respectively, with 10 bases between them. The CDR3 has 12 amino acids. The CDR3 reads CASSEFGEPQHF. CDR3 coding DNA: TGTGCCAGCAGTGAGTTCGGGGAGCCCCAGCATTTT.